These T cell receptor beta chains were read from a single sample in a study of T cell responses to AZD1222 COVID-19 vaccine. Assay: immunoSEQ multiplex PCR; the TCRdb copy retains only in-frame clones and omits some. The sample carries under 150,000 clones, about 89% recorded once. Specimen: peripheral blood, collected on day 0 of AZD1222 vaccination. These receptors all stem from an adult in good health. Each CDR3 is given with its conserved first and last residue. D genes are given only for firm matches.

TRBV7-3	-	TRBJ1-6	CASSLRTVGSPLHF
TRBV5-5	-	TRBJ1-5	CASSLEQYSANSNQPQHF
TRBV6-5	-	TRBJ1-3	CASSPGGNTIYF
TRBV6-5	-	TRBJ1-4	CASSYSGTDNEKLFF
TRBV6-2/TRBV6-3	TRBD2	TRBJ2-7	CASSGTSGRLYEQYF
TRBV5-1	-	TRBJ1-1	CASSFAGNTEAFF
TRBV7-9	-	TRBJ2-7	CASSQSGGKREQYF
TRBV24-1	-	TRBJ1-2	CATREGGGQALSYGYTF
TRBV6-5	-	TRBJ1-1	CASSYSWVWGTEAFF
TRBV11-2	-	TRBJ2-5	CASRRISLQETQYF
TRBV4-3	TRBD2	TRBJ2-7	CASSQGAISGAYEQYF
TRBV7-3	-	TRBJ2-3	CASSPSLGATDTQYF
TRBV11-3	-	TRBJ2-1	CASSLGPEPYNEQFF
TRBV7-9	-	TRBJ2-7	CASSHITPYEQYF
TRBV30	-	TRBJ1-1	CAWSARGTEAFF
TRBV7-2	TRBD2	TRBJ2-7	CASSQTSVPSYEQYF
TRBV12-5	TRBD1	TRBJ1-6	CASVKTGGFNSPLHF
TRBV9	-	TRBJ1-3	CASSVAGDHGNTIYF
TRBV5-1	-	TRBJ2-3	CASSFGQGNTDTQYF
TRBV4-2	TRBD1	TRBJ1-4	CASSLRGNRGGNEKLFF
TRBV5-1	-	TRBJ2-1	CASSLDRGTYNEQFF
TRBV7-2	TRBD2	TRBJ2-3	CASRKLAGETDTQYF
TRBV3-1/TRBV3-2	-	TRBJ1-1	CASSQVGTSGEAFF
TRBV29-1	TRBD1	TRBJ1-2	CSVSLGQDYGYTF
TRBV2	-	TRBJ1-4	CAGRDTHNEKLFF
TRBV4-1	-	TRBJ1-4	CASSQDEVIDEKLFF
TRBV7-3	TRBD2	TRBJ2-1	CASSLNPRSGGRANNEQFF
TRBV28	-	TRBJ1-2	CASSLYTGTTSPSGYTF
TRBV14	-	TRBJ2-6	CASSQDFPRDGANVLTF
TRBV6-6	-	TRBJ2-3	CASSQEGPSTDTQYF
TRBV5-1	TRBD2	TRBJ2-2	CASSHQSLAGGFTGELFF
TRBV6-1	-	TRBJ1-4	CASSEILQGSNEKLFF
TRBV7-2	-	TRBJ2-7	CASSLVWTASYEQYF
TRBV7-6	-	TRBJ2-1	CASSSRDNEQFF
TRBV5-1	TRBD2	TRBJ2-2	CASSPRLAGGPGELFF
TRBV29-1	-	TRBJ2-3	CSVFEHTATLSTDTQYF
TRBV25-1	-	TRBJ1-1	CGRTPTNTEAFF
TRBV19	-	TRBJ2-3	CASSIGTPPDTQYF
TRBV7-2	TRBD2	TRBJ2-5	CASSVASGGWETQYF
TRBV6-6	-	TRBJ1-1	CASSTRTRAFF